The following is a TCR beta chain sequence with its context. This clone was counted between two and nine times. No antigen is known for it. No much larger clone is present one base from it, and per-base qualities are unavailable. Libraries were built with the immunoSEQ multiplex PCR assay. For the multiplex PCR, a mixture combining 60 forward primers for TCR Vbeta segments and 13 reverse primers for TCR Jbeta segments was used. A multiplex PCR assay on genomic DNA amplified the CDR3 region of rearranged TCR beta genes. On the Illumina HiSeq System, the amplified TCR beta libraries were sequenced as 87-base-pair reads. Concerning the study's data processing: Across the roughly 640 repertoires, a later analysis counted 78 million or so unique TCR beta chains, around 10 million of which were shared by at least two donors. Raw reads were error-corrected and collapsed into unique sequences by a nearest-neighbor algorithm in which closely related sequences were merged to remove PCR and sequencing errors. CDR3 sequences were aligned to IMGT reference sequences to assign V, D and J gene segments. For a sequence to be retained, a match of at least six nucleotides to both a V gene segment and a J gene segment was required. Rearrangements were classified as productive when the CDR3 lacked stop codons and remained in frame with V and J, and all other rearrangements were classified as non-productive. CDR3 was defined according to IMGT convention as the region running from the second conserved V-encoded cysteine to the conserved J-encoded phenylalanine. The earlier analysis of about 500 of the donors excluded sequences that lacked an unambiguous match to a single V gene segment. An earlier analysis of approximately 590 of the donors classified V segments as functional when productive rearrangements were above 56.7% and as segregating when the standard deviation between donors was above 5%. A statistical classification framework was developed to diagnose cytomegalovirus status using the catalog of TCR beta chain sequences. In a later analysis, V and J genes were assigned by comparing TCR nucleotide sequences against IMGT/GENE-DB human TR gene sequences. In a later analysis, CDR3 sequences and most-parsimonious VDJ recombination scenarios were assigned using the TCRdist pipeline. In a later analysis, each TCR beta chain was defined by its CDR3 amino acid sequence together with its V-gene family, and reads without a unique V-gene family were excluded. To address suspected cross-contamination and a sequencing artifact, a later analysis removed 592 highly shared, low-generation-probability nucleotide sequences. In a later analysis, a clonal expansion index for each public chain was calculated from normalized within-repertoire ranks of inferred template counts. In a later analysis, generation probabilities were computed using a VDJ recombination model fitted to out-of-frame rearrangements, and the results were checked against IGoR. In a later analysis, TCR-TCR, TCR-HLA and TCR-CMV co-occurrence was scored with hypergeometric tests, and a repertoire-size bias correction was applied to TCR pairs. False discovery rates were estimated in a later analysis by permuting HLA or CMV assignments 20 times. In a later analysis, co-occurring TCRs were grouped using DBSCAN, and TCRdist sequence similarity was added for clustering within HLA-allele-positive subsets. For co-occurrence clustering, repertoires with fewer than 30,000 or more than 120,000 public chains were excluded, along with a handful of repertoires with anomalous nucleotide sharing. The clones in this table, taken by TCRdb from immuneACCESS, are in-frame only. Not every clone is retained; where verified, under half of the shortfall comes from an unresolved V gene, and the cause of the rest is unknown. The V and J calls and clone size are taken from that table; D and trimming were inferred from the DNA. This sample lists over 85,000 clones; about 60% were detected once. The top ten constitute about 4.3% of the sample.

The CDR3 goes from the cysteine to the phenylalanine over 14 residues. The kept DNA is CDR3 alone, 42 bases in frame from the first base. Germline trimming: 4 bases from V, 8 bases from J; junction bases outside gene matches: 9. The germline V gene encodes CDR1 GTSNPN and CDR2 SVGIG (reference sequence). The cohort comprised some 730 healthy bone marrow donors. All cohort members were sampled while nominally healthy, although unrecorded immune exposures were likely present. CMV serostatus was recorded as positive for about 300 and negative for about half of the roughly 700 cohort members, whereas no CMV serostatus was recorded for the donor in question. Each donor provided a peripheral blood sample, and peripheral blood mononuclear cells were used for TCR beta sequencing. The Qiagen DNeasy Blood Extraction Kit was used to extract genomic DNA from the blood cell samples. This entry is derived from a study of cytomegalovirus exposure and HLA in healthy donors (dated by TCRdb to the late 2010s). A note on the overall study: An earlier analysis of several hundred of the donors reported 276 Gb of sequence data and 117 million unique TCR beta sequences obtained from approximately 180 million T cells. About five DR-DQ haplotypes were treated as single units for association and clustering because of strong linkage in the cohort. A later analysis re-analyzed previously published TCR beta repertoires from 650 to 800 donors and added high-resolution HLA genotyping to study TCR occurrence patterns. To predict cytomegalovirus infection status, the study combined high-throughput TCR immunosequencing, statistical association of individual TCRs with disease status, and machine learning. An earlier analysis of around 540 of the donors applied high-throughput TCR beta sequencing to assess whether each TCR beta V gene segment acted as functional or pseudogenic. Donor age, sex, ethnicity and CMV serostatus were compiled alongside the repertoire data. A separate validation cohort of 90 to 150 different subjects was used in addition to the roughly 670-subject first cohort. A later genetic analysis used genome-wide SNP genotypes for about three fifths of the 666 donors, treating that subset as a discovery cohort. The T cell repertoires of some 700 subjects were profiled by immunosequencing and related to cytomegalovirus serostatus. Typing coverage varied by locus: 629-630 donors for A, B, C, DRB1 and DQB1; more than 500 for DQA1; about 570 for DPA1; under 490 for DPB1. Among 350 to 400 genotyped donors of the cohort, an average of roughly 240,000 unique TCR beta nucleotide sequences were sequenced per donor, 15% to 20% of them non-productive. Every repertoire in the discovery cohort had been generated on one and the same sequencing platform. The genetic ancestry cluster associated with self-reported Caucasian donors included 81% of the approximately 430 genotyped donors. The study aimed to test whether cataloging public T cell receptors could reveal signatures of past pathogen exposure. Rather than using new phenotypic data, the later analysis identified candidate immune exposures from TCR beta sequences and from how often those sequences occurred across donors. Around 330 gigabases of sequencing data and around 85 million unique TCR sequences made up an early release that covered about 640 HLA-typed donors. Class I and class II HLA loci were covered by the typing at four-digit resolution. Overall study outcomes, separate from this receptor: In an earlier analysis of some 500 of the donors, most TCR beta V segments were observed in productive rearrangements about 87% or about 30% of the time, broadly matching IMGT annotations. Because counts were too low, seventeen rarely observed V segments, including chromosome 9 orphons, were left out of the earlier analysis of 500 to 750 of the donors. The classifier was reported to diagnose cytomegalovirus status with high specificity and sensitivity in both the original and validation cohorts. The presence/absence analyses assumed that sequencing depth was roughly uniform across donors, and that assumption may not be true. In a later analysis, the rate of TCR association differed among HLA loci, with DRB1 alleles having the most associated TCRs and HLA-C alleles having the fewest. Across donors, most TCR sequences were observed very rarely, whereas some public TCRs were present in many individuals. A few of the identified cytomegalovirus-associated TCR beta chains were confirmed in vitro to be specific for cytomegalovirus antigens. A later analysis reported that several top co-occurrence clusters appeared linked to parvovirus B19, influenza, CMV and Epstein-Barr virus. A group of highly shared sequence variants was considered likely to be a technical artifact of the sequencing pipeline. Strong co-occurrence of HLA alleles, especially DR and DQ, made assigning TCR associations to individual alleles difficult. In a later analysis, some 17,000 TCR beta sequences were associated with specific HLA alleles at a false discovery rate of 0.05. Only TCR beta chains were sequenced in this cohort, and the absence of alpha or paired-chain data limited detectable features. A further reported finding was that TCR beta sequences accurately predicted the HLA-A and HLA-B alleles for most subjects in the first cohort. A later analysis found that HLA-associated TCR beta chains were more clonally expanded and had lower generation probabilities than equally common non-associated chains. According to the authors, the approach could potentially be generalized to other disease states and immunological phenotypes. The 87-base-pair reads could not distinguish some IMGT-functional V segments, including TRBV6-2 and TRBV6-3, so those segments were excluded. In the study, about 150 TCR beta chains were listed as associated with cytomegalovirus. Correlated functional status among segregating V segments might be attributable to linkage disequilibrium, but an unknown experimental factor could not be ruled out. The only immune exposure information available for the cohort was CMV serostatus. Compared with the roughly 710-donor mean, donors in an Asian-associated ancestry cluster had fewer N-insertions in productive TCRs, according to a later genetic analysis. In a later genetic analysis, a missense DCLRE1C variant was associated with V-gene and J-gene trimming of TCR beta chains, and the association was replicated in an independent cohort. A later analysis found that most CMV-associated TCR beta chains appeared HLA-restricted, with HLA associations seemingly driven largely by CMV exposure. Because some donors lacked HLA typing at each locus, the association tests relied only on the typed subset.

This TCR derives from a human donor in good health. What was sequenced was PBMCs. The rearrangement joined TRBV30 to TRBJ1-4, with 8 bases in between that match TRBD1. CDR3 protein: CAWTMPGGREKLFF. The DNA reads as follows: TGTGCCTGGACAATGCCAGGGGGCCGGGAAAAACTGTTTTTT.